A selection of T cell receptor beta chains follows, all from one sample in a study of shared clonotypes between healthy human individuals. Assay: immunoSEQ multiplex PCR; the TCRdb copy retains only in-frame clones and omits some. The sample lists under 2,000,000 clones, less than 95% occurring once. Sequenced material: naive CD8+ T cells sorted from blood. The receptors shown here come from a man aged 18 to 30 in good health. Each CDR3 is given with its conserved first and last residue.

v_call: TRBV15
cdr3_aa: CATSPWTGGGVDEQYF

v_call: TRBV7-7
cdr3_aa: CASSQGLINYNEQFF

v_call: TRBV4-3
cdr3_aa: CASSQDVSSGNEQFF

v_call: TRBV4-2
cdr3_aa: CASSQDIGEGNLVQFF

v_call: TRBV11-2
cdr3_aa: CASSLTGGQETQYF

v_call: TRBV13
cdr3_aa: CASSPWTGESQETQYF

v_call: TRBV19
cdr3_aa: CASSPGTPGVYGYTF

v_call: TRBV7-2
cdr3_aa: CASSLSGGSDYEQYF

v_call: TRBV11-2
cdr3_aa: CASSPWILDGTPYEQYF

v_call: TRBV2
cdr3_aa: CASSGTLAGGTDTQYF

v_call: TRBV5-6
cdr3_aa: CASSTGSLTDTQYF

v_call: TRBV7-9
cdr3_aa: CASSLPTSGRGEQYF

v_call: TRBV9
cdr3_aa: CASSVEGTTGLEQFF

v_call: TRBV11-2
cdr3_aa: CASRPGQSSGNTIYF

v_call: TRBV4-3
cdr3_aa: CASSQDSSSAYGYTF

v_call: TRBV27
cdr3_aa: CASSRGAGGSTYQPQHF

v_call: TRBV7-9
cdr3_aa: CASSLAGGWETQYF

v_call: TRBV27
cdr3_aa: CASSLQGVTRPLYEKLFF

v_call: TRBV5-1
cdr3_aa: CASINRNTGELFF

v_call: TRBV5-1
cdr3_aa: CASSLVTGATAATQYF

v_call: TRBV6-5
cdr3_aa: CASSYKGPYEQYF

v_call: TRBV6-5
cdr3_aa: CASSYWDGDYEQYF

v_call: TRBV9
cdr3_aa: CASSVEGNGYEQYF

v_call: TRBV5-1
cdr3_aa: CASSLKSSYNEQFF

v_call: TRBV4-2
cdr3_aa: CASSHLTGLTDTQYF

v_call: TRBV27
cdr3_aa: CASSLEGQSSYNEQFF

v_call: TRBV6-5
cdr3_aa: CASRRAAWDYNEQFF

v_call: TRBV9
cdr3_aa: CASSEYTSGNTIYF

v_call: TRBV29-1
cdr3_aa: CSVDGAERGFYNEQFF

v_call: TRBV27
cdr3_aa: CASSLGGGSYNEQFF

v_call: TRBV5-6
cdr3_aa: CASSSIGGPDTQYF

v_call: TRBV4-3
cdr3_aa: CASSQVGAISSTGELFF

v_call: TRBV5-5
cdr3_aa: CASSLGQVAPEAFF

v_call: TRBV4-1
cdr3_aa: CASSQVYHTSYEQYF

v_call: TRBV9
cdr3_aa: CASSDSGGGQPQHF

v_call: TRBV4-3
cdr3_aa: CASSPGQGTYTEAFF

v_call: TRBV7-3
cdr3_aa: CASSWTGDSDEQYF